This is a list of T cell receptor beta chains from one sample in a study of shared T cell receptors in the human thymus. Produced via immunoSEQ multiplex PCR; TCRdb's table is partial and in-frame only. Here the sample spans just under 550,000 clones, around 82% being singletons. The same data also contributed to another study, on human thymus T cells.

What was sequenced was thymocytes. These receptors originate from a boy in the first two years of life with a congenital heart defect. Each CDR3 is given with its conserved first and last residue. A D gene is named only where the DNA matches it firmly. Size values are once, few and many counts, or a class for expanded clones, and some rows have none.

CASSFLGGAPRDNEQFF TGTGCCAGCTCCTTTCTCGGGGGAGCCCCCCGTGACAATGAGCAGTTCTTC TRBJ2-1 - TRBV18 -
CASSSGTSVTDTQYF TGTGCCAGCAGTTCAGGGACTAGCGTCACAGATACGCAGTATTTT TRBJ2-3 - TRBV28 TRBD2
CASSPGQGQPCQPQHF TGTGCCAGCAGTCCCGGACAGGGACAACCTTGCCAGCCCCAGCATTTT TRBJ1-5 - TRBV28 TRBD1
CASSPTGPVYQPGLDYEQYF TGTGCCAGCAGCCCCACCGGTCCAGTCTATCAACCGGGACTAGACTACGAGCAGTACTTC TRBJ2-7 - TRBV5-5 TRBD2
CASSVSGGGEKLFF TGTGCCAGCAGTGTATCAGGGGGTGGTGAAAAACTGTTTTTT TRBJ1-4 - TRBV6-1 TRBD1
CASSDAESYEQYF TGTGCCAGTAGTGACGCGGAATCGTACGAGCAGTACTTC TRBJ2-7 - TRBV19 -
CASSQGYDSPYNEQFF TGTGCCAGCAGCCAGGGGTATGACAGCCCCTACAATGAGCAGTTCTTC TRBJ2-1 - TRBV28 -
CASSPYYGNTEAFF TGTGCCAGCAGCCCATACTACGGGAACACTGAAGCTTTCTTT TRBJ1-1 few TRBV5-6 -
CASSSRGGQETQYF TGTGCCAGCAGCAGCCGAGGAGGGCAGGAGACCCAGTACTTC TRBJ2-5 - TRBV9 -
CASSWAQGVHTDTQYF TGTGCCAGCAGTTGGGCCCAGGGGGTACACACAGATACGCAGTATTTT TRBJ2-3 once TRBV6-5 TRBD1
CASSPGSWEGDGYTF TGTGCCAGCAGCCCGGGTTCGTGGGAGGGGGATGGCTACACCTTC TRBJ1-2 - TRBV7-9 -
CASSLTGLVQPQHF TGTGCCAGCAGCCTGACAGGGTTGGTTCAGCCCCAGCATTTT TRBJ1-5 - TRBV7-9 TRBD1
CASRLHRGLVYGYTF TGTGCCAGCAGGCTTCACAGGGGCCTAGTCTATGGCTACACCTTC TRBJ1-2 - TRBV6-5 TRBD1
CASSYWETGRLFF TGTGCCAGCAGTTATTGGGAGACAGGGAGACTGTTTTTT TRBJ1-4 - TRBV6-5 TRBD1
CASSVSYEQYF TGTGCCAGCAGTGTGAGCTACGAGCAGTACTTC TRBJ2-7 - TRBV6-5 -